The subject of this entry is one TCR beta chain. Its specific antigen is unknown. No much larger clone is present one base from it, and per-base qualities are unavailable. This sample was included in a study of Ad26.COV2.S vaccination and SARS-CoV-2 variants (dated by TCRdb to 2020 to 2022). As for the study more broadly: Vaccine-arm donors came from COV1001, a multicentre, randomized, double-blind, placebo-controlled phase I-IIa trial of Ad26.COV2.S in healthy adults. Ad26.COV2.S was given intramuscularly at 5x10^10 or 1x10^11 viral particles, as a single shot or as two shots 56 days apart. TCRbeta repertoire sequencing served as the tool for gauging how specific and how broad the SARS-CoV-2-reactive T cell receptors were following Ad26.COV2.S vaccination. A total of 32 samples were included in the TCR-sequenced set, comprising roughly 19 Ad26.COV2.S vaccine recipients, 5 placebo recipients and 8 SARS-CoV-2 convalescent individuals. Participants in the trial were split at random into five groups of five each, receiving low-dose or high-dose Ad26.COV2.S once or twice, or else placebo on both occasions. Throughout the experiments and outcome assessment, investigators stayed blinded to trial group allocation.

Overall study results and their limits: The study was not powered to compare responses between vaccine doses or regimens. Spike-specific TCR breadth was higher in Ad26.COV2.S recipients than in placebo recipients (P = 0.0014). The authors noted that total T cell responses may have been underestimated by the TCR breadth and depth analyses. After vaccination, spike-specific CD8+ and CD4+ T cell responses were reported to show substantial breadth. Non-spike TCR breadth was comparable between vaccine and placebo recipients, consistent with the vaccine containing only spike.

What this sample's treatment or condition label stands for: about 20 received Ad26.COV2.S at low or high dose, single or two shots; about 5 received placebo; per-sample allocation not given. For vaccine and placebo recipients, the sequenced repertoires came from samples collected on day 63 after the first injection. In Cohort 1b, some 25 adults aged 18-55 years were enrolled at a single site in Boston, USA, between 29 July and 7 August 2020. Ad26.COV2.S was a replication-incompetent adenovirus type 26 vector expressing a prefusion-stabilized SARS-CoV-2 spike protein from the original Wuhan strain. The immunoSEQ Assay was the method used to sequence TCRbeta CDR3 regions. After extraction, genomic DNA underwent amplification by bias-controlled multiplex PCR, followed by high-throughput sequencing. The source study handled its data this way. To quantify the absolute abundance of each unique TCRbeta CDR3 region, sequences were collapsed and filtered. Usable DNA was measured by amplifying reference genes present in all nucleated cells, and TCRbeta template counts were normalized to that usable DNA to estimate T cell fraction. Repertoire TCRs were annotated as SARS-CoV-2-specific when V gene, CDR3 amino acid sequence and J gene were exactly matched to a known reactive TCR set. The reference SARS-CoV-2 TCR set was derived from MIRA and filtered for enrichment in COVID-19-positive ImmuneCODE repertoires, a step that removed public or cross-reactive TCRs. Drawing on the MIRA antigens, annotated TCRs were analysed further at the level of specific ORF or position within ORF. Breadth was defined as the number of annotated unique rearrangements divided by the total number of unique productive rearrangements, and depth was defined as the summed frequency of the annotated unique rearrangements. TCR breadth was compared between groups using two-sided Wilcoxon rank-sum tests. In its TCRdb copy, this immuneACCESS table keeps in-frame sequences only and misses some clones. Where compared with another copy, unresolved V genes explain less than half of these, and the others have no known cause. That table furnishes V, J and clone size, whereas the DNA furnished D and trimming. For this sample the table gives roughly 380,000 clones, of which roughly 84% were detected only once. The ten most abundant clones make up more than 3% of the sample.

From the cysteine through the phenylalanine, the CDR3 covers 11 amino acids. Only the CDR3 part of the read is kept: 33 bases, read in frame from the first base. V loses 6 bases of germline sequence and J loses 1 base, and the interval between the two ends is 4 bases. Looking up the germline V gene (reference sequence) yields CDR1 MNHEY and CDR2 SMNVEV. The rearrangement joined TRBV27 to TRBJ2-7, with the identity of the D gene unclear. The sequenced sample was peripheral blood, obtained in a trial of Ad26.COV2.S vaccine versus placebo. The TCR comes from a person aged 18-65 years who received the Ad26.COV2.S COVID-19 vaccine or a placebo. CDR3 protein: CASRGSYEQYF. The nucleotide sequence reads TGTGCCAGCAGAGGTTCCTACGAGCAGTACTTC.